These 21 T cell receptor beta chains originate from one sample sequenced in a study of beta chain features in type 1 diabetes. The study reverse transcribed the entire isolated RNA, so it sequenced expressed TCRB transcripts. Generated by immunoSEQ multiplex PCR, the TCRdb table keeps only in-frame clones and is missing some. The repertoire has 350,000 to 450,000 clones, about 15% of them found once; the top ten carry about 0.04%. Sample: naive CD4+ T cells from blood. The receptors derive from a man under 40 in good health.

The V gene is TRBV7-2, the J gene TRBJ2-2; a possible D gene is TRBD2 (6 bases). This CDR3 region has 15 residues. V lost 5 bases and J 2 bases, leaving 12 bases between the germline ends. Germline lookup yields CDR1 SGHTA and CDR2 FQGNSA. CDR3 in DNA: TGTGCCAGCAGCACCGGGACTCCCAACACCGGGGAGCTGTTTTTT. Its protein is CASSTGTPNTGELFF. The full variable domain, its missing parts supplied by reference TRBV7-2 and TRBJ2-2, is GAGVSQSPSNKVTEKGKDVELRCDPISGHTALYWYRQSLGQGLEFLIYFQGNSAPDKSGLPSDRFSAERTGGSVSTLTIQRTQQEDSAVYLCASSTGTPNTGELFFGEGSRLTVL.

This clone was counted only a few times. This sequence joins TRBV30 and TRBJ2-2; D gene unclear. Trimming left V 0 bases short and J 2 bases short, with 7 bases between. Germline CDR1 and CDR2: GTSNPN and SVGIG (reference sequence). The CDR3 spans 14 residues. CDR3 nucleotides: TGTGCCTGGAGTGTAACGCCAAACACCGGGGAGCTGTTTTTT. Encoded protein: CAWSVTPNTGELFF.

The V and J genes are TRBV5-1 and TRBJ2-1; D is possibly TRBD1 (5 bases). Between the trimmed V and J ends, which lost 7 bases and 7 bases, there was a span of 15 bases. CDR1 SGHRS and CDR2 YFSETQ come from the germline V gene. The CDR3 is made up of 13 amino acids. CDR3 DNA: TGCGCCAGCGGATACACGGCAGGGAATGAGCAGTTCTTC. It is translated as CASGYTAGNEQFF.

This clone occurred many times. The V and J genes are TRBV5-6 and TRBJ2-1; D is unclear. Trimming stripped 1 base from V and 8 bases from J, with 19 bases between. The CDR3 has 16 amino acids. CDR1 SGHDT and CDR2 YYEEEE come from the germline V gene. CDR3 DNA: TGTGCCAGCAGCTTGAGTAGTCAGGTGTTGAGCGATGAGCAGTTCTTC. It codes for CASSLSSQVLSDEQFF.

The genes are TRBV7-9 and TRBJ1-5; no definite D call. Trimming cost V 5 bases and J 7 bases, with 15 bases left between them. Germline CDR1 and CDR2: SEHNR and FQNEAQ (reference sequence). The CDR3 extends over 14 amino acids. DNA of the CDR3: TGTGCCAGCAGCACCGATCAGTCTAGCCAGCCCCAGCATTTT. This encodes CASSTDQSSQPQHF.

As DNA, the CDR3 is TGTGCCAGCGGCCCTCGGGGTGGGTCCGACATTCAGTACTTC. As protein: CASGPRGGSDIQYF. The chain has TRBV7-2 and TRBJ2-4, with D perhaps matching TRBD2 (5 bases). Per the germline V gene, CDR1 is SGHTA and CDR2 is FQGNSA. The CDR3 spans 14 residues. Trimming cost V 8 bases and J 8 bases, with 19 bases left between them.

This clone was seen a few times. The chain uses TRBV29-1 and TRBJ2-3, with a weak D call TRBD2 (6 bases). The V end lost 4 bases, the J end lost 1 base, and 12 bases lay between the germline ends. CDR1 is SQVTM and CDR2 is ANQGSEA in the germline V gene. The CDR3 has 14 amino acids. The CDR3 sequence: CSVGRGLGTDTQYF. Here the CDR3 DNA reads TGCAGCGTTGGGCGGGGACTCGGCACAGATACGCAGTATTTT.

This chain uses TRBV29-1 with TRBJ2-3; D gene uncertain. CDR3 size: 13 residues. V was shortened by 5 bases and J by 0 bases, with 9 bases between the two germline ends. Germline V gives CDR1 SQVTM, CDR2 ANQGSEA. The CDR3: CSVSSSSTDTQYF. CDR3 bases: TGCAGCGTTTCCAGTTCTAGCACAGATACGCAGTATTTT.

This clone was found a few times. The chain joins TRBV10-3 to TRBJ1-1, with D unresolved. The CDR3 runs to 15 residues. Looked up from germline, CDR1 is ENHRY and CDR2 is SYGVKD. V lost 5 bases and J lost 1, with 14 bases in between. The CDR3 region is CAISTSAVGNTEAFF. In DNA form, the CDR3 reads TGTGCCATCAGTACATCGGCGGTCGGGAACACTGAAGCTTTCTTT.

The sample holds many counts of this clone. The chain couples TRBV30 to TRBJ2-1; 8 bases are shared with TRBD2. Germline CDR1 is GTSNPN and CDR2 is SVGIG (reference sequence). The CDR3 totals 13 residues. V shed 3 bases, J shed 9 bases, and the junction held 7 bases outside the gene matches. The CDR3 region is CAWSGAGEGEQFF. The CDR3 nucleotides are TGTGCCTGGAGCGGAGCGGGGGAGGGTGAGCAGTTCTTC. Full variable domain (remainder filled in from reference TRBV30 and TRBJ2-1): SQTIHQWPATLVQPVGSPLSLECTVEGTSNPNLYWYRQAAGRGLQLLFYSVGIGQISSEVPQNLSASRPQDRQFILSSKKLLLSDSGFYLCAWSGAGEGEQFFGPGTRLTVL.

A few counts support this clone. The chain has TRBV7-2 and TRBJ2-7; tentative D call: TRBD1 (6 bases). Trimming took 5 bases from V and 6 from J, leaving 20 bases between them. This CDR3 is 15 amino acids long. Germline values: CDR1 SGHTA, CDR2 FQGNSA. The CDR3 protein is CASSGRHTGMIEQYF. The DNA of the CDR3 is TGTGCCAGCAGCGGGCGGCATACAGGGATGATCGAGCAGTACTTC.

V is TRBV5-4 and J is TRBJ2-1, with 9 bases aligning to TRBD1. Germline V gene lookup returns CDR1 SGHNT and CDR2 YYREEE (reference sequence). The trim removed 4 bases at V and 2 bases at J, leaving 7 bases unmatched. This CDR3 has 16 amino acids. CDR3: CASSVGDRGTYNEQFF. The CDR3, as DNA: TGTGCCAGCAGCGTGGGCGACAGGGGGACCTACAATGAGCAGTTCTTC.

This clone was seen only a few times. The chain has TRBV6-5 and TRBJ2-1; 9 nucleotides align to TRBD2. Trimming cost V 5 bases and J 2 bases; bases outside gene matches: 1. Germline V CDR1 and CDR2: MNHEY, SVGAGI. CDR3 size: 14 residues. The CDR3 is CASSSGRTYNEQFF. CDR3 nucleotide sequence: TGTGCCAGCAGTAGCGGGAGGACCTACAATGAGCAGTTCTTC.

The genes are TRBV6-4 and TRBJ1-5; D remains ambiguous. Germline CDR1 and CDR2: MRHNA and SNTAGT. The length of the CDR3 is 14 residues. V lost 8 bases, J lost 2 bases, and 13 bases lay in between. In DNA, the CDR3 is TGTGCCAGCCCGAGGAAGACTTGCAATCAGCCCCAGCATTTT. Encoded protein: CASPRKTCNQPQHF.

V is TRBV5-1 and J is TRBJ2-1; 13 nucleotides agree with TRBD2. This CDR3 has 15 amino acids. J lost 5 bases, V lost 4 bases, and 3 bases had no gene match. The germline gives CDR1 SGHRS, CDR2 YFSETQ. CDR3: CASSGLAGVNNEQFF. The CDR3 DNA reads as TGCGCCAGCAGCGGACTAGCGGGAGTGAACAATGAGCAGTTCTTC.

This clone was seen a handful of times. V is TRBV7-2 and J is TRBJ2-5; D might be TRBD1 (5 bases). The length of the CDR3 is 13 residues. Trimming cost V 5 bases and J 4 bases, with 11 bases left between them. The germline V gene encodes CDR1 SGHTA and CDR2 FQGNSA. This CDR3 is CASSPGLGETQYF. CDR3 bases: TGTGCCAGCAGCCCAGGGCTAGGAGAGACCCAGTACTTC.

The chain is built from TRBV20-1 and TRBJ1-3; 8 positions agree with TRBD1. This CDR3 has 11 residues. Germline V CDR1 and CDR2: DFQATT, SNEGSKA (reference sequence). CDR3 region: CAGGAGNTIYF. In DNA form, the CDR3 reads TGCGCAGGGGGCGCTGGAAACACCATATATTTT.

The chain has TRBV27 and TRBJ2-4; no firm D call. V was clipped by 2 bases and J by 0 bases, with 11 bases between them. The germline V gene encodes CDR1 MNHEY and CDR2 SMNVEV (reference sequence). This CDR3 spans 16 amino acids. This CDR3 is CASSLGSPLAKNIQYF. CDR3 coding DNA: TGTGCCAGCAGTTTAGGCAGCCCTTTAGCCAAAAACATTCAGTACTTC.

The V gene is TRBV18, the J gene TRBJ2-5; D is perhaps TRBD2 (5 bases). The germline V gene has CDR1 KGHSH and CDR2 LQKENI. V was shortened by 3 bases and J by 3 bases, with 8 bases between the two germline ends. The CDR3 has 13 residues. The CDR3, as DNA: TGTGCCAGCTCACCCGGACTCAAAGAGACCCAGTACTTC. Translating gives CASSPGLKETQYF.

This clone was counted between two and nine times. The chain links TRBV25-1 to TRBJ2-7, with D possibly matching TRBD1 (6 bases). CDR3 length: 16 residues. The germline V and J ends were trimmed by 2 bases and 2 bases, with 16 bases remaining between them. Germline lookup yields CDR1 MGHDK and CDR2 SYGVNS. The CDR3: CASSEIIEDSPYEQYV. For the CDR3, the DNA is TGTGCCAGCAGTGAAATTATCGAGGACAGCCCCTACGAGCAGTACGTC.

The chain is built from TRBV30 and TRBJ1-1; 7 bases agree with TRBD1. CDR1 GTSNPN and CDR2 SVGIG come from the germline V gene (reference sequence). The CDR3 totals 15 residues. The J segment lost 3 bases and the V segment lost 3 bases, leaving 10 bases of the junction unmatched. The CDR3 protein is CAWSNPQQGYTEAFF. The CDR3 coding sequence is TGTGCCTGGAGCAACCCTCAACAGGGGTACACTGAAGCTTTCTTT.